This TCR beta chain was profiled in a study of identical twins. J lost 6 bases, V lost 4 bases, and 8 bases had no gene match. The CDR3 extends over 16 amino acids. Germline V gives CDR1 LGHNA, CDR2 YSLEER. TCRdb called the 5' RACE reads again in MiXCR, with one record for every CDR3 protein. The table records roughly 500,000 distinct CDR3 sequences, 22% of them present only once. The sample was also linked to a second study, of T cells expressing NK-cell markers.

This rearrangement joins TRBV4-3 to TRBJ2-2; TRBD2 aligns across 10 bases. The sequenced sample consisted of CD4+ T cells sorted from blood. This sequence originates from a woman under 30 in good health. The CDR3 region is CASSRALAGVAGELFF. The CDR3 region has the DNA TGCGCCAGCAGCCGGGCCCTAGCGGGAGTAGCCGGGGAGCTGTTTTTT.